This TCR beta chain was identified during a study of T cells in Graves' hyperthyroidism and ophthalmopathy. Study information: Peripheral blood was collected at initial diagnosis, before any treatment.

PBMCs were collected from a roughly 9.7 ml volume of fresh peripheral blood. RNA transcripts gave rise to amplified TCR beta CDR3 regions. With the HTBI primer set, the TCR CDR3 went through a first round of RT-PCR. From the multiplex PCR reads, TCRdb called clonotypes with MiXCR, one entry per CDR3 protein. In the table there are a few hundred thousand distinct CDR3 sequences, around 13% of which are singletons. This CDR3 is built from 11 residues. The ends were cut back, 3 bases at V and 4 bases at J, with 3 bases in the middle. Germline V CDR1 and CDR2: WSHSY, SAAADI. This clonotype was detected many times. The antigen remains undetermined. Study-wide points: Expanded thyroid clonotypes (above 0.001) were mostly also found in blood.

The sequenced sample consisted of blood. The clonotype originates from a woman aged 25 to 39 with Graves' ophthalmopathy. The chain couples TRBV10-2 to TRBJ1-2; D uncertain. The CDR3: CASSDSYGYTF. The CDR3 nucleotides are TGCGCCAGCAGTGATTCCTATGGCTACACCTTC.